The 29 T cell receptor beta chains in this list originate from one sample, sequenced in a study of shared clonotypes between healthy human individuals. Only in-frame clones appear in the TCRdb table, and some are missing; sequencing was by immunoSEQ multiplex PCR. The table records about 560,000 clones, roughly 72% of them present only once. The sample taken for sequencing was PBMCs. Receptor source: a woman in her forties in good health. Some clones in this sample may be carry-over from other donors' samples.

V usage is TRBV5-5 and J usage is TRBJ2-7; 8 nucleotides line up with TRBD2. The CDR3 spans 14 residues. With 4 bases clipped from V and 0 bases from J, the junction kept 3 bases outside the gene matches. The germline V gene encodes CDR1 SGHKS and CDR2 YYEKEE (reference sequence). Here the CDR3 DNA reads TGTGCCAGCAGCCCGACTAGCGCCTCCTACGAGCAGTACTTC. Its translation: CASSPTSASYEQYF.

This chain uses TRBV7-9 with TRBJ2-7; the D call may be TRBD1 or TRBD2 (5 bases each). Germline assignment: CDR1 SEHNR and CDR2 FQNEAQ (reference sequence). V shed 5 bases and J shed 2 bases, with 19 bases lying between them. There are 16 residues in the CDR3. CDR3 sequence reads: CASSLDFRDQTYEQYF. Here the CDR3 DNA reads TGTGCCAGCAGCCTAGATTTCCGGGACCAAACCTACGAGCAGTACTTC.

The V gene is TRBV5-5, the J gene TRBJ1-5; D remains unclear. The CDR3 sequence is 14 residues long. The V end was cut by 0 bases, the J end by 6 bases, with 10 bases between. Germline V gene sequence: CDR1 SGHKS, CDR2 YYEKEE (reference sequence). CDR3 sequence (DNA): TGTGCCAGCAGCTTGGGGGCCGCGGGTCAGCCCCAGCATTTT. It is translated as CASSLGAAGQPQHF.

V usage is TRBV2 and J usage is TRBJ2-1; D unresolved. The CDR3 has 12 residues. Germline CDR1 and CDR2: SNHLY and FYNNEI. Trimming removed 5 bases at V and 7 bases at J, with 9 bases between. The CDR3 protein is CASSRNGNEQFF. The CDR3 DNA follows: TGTGCCAGCAGTCGGAACGGGAATGAGCAGTTCTTC.

The chain uses TRBV7-2 and TRBJ2-5, with 14 bases lining up with TRBD2. Trimming cost V 5 bases and J 4 bases; bases outside gene matches: 12. There are 18 residues in the CDR3. Per the germline V gene, CDR1 is SGHTA and CDR2 is FQGNSA. The CDR3 bases are TGTGCCAGCAGCCCTGGGACTAGCGGGAGTCTTCGGAGAGAGACCCAGTACTTC. Protein: CASSPGTSGSLRRETQYF.

In its sample, this clone was seen a few times. The V call is TRBV7-6, the J call TRBJ2-5; D is uncertain. The germline V and J ends were trimmed by 2 bases and 5 bases, with 9 bases remaining between them. This CDR3 region has 13 residues. Germline CDR1 reads SGHVS; CDR2 reads FNYEAQ. The CDR3 DNA follows: TGTGCCAGCAGCTTAAACAATGGGGAGACCCAGTACTTC. Its translation: CASSLNNGETQYF.

This sequence joins TRBV9 and TRBJ1-1; unclear D gene. Trimming removed 4 bases at V and 1 base at J, with 20 bases between. The length of the CDR3 is 17 residues. The germline V gene has CDR1 SGDLS and CDR2 YYNGEE. Here the CDR3 DNA reads TGTGCCAGCAGCCCGTCTTCCGGTCGTCAACCGAACACTGAAGCTTTCTTT. This sequence encodes CASSPSSGRQPNTEAFF. Full variable domain (missing parts from reference TRBV9 and TRBJ1-1): DSGVTQTPKHLITATGQRVTLRCSPRSGDLSVYWYQQSLDQGLQFLIQYYNGEERAKGNILERFSAQQFPDLHSELNLSSLELGDSALYFCASSPSSGRQPNTEAFFGQGTRLTVV.

This sequence joins TRBV5-4 and TRBJ2-7; TRBD1 matches 10 bases. The CDR3 covers 13 residues. The trim removed 7 bases at V and 2 bases at J, leaving 3 bases unmatched. The germline gives CDR1 SGHNT, CDR2 YYREEE (reference sequence). DNA of the CDR3: TGTGCCAGCCGCGGACAGGGGGCCTACGAGCAGTACTTC. It codes for CASRGQGAYEQYF.

The chain uses TRBV7-2 and TRBJ2-3; D gene unclear. This CDR3 comprises 12 residues. V dropped 2 bases and J dropped 4 bases, with 4 bases sitting between them. Germline loops: CDR1 SGHTA, CDR2 FQGNSA. The CDR3 reads CASSLYSDTQYF. Written as DNA, the CDR3 is TGTGCCAGCAGCTTATATTCAGATACGCAGTATTTT.

The chain combines TRBV7-9 with TRBJ1-5, with a possible D match to TRBD1 (5 bases). Looked up from germline, CDR1 is SEHNR and CDR2 is FQNEAQ (reference sequence). This CDR3 comprises 15 residues. V was shortened by 2 bases and J by 1 base, with 9 bases between the two germline ends. The DNA of the CDR3 is TGTGCCAGCAGCTTAATTGGGGACAGCAATCAGCCCCAGCATTTT. Translating gives CASSLIGDSNQPQHF.

Comment on this clone: Other DNA sequences in the same sample also yield this CDR3. The chain employs TRBV20-1 and TRBJ2-7; D ambiguous. The germline V and J ends were trimmed by 5 bases and 3 bases, with 8 bases remaining between them. This CDR3 spans 11 amino acids. Per germline, CDR1 DFQATT and CDR2 SNEGSKA (reference sequence). CDR3 bases: TGCAGTGCTCCGCTAGGCTACGAGCAGTACTTC. Translated: CSAPLGYEQYF.

The CDR3 nucleotides are TGTGCCAGCAGCTTAGAGAGCCTAGCGGAGGGTCTACGAGAGCAGTACTTC. Translating gives CASSLESLAEGLREQYF. V and J are TRBV11-3 and TRBJ2-7, with 7 nucleotides matching TRBD2. The CDR3 has 17 amino acids. With V trimmed by 0 bases and J by 7 bases, 15 bases remained unmatched. Germline assignment: CDR1 SGHNT and CDR2 YENEEA.

V is TRBV11-1 and J is TRBJ1-1; 10 nucleotides line up with TRBD1. Germline CDR1 SGHAT, CDR2 FQDESV (reference sequence). The junction had 7 bases not matched to a gene; V was cut back by 5 bases and J by 10 bases. This CDR3 has 13 amino acids. The DNA for the CDR3 is TGTGCCAGCAGCACCCGGACAGGGGGTGTAGCTTTCTTT. Translating gives CASSTRTGGVAFF.

V and J are TRBV11-2 and TRBJ2-1; 10 bases line up with TRBD2. Germline CDR1 reads SGHAT; CDR2 reads FQNNGV. The CDR3 loop spans 15 amino acids. V dropped 7 bases and J dropped 3; count of bases not matched to a gene: 6. CDR3 nucleotide sequence: TGTGCCAGCACCTGGACTAGCGGCAACTACAATGAGCAGTTCTTC. Its protein product is CASTWTSGNYNEQFF.

This chain joins TRBV11-2 and TRBJ2-3; 8 bases align to TRBD2. The V and J ends lost 1 base and 2 bases, in that order; junction bases with no gene match: 5. Germline V gives CDR1 SGHAT, CDR2 FQNNGV. The CDR3 runs 16 residues. The CDR3: CASSLGGGWTTDTQYF. CDR3 nucleotide sequence: TGTGCCAGCAGCTTAGGCGGGGGGTGGACCACAGATACGCAGTATTTT. Looking up the rest from reference TRBV11-2 and TRBJ2-3 gives the full variable domain: EAGVAQSPRYKIIEKRQSVAFWCNPISGHATLYWYQQILGQGPKLLIQFQNNGVVDDSQLPKDRFSAERLKGVDSTLKIQPAKLEDSAVYLCASSLGGGWTTDTQYFGPGTRLTVL.

This chain links TRBV7-9 with TRBJ2-7, with D unresolved. Between the trimmed V and J ends, which lost 3 bases and 6 bases, there was a span of 18 bases. Germline V gene lookup returns CDR1 SEHNR and CDR2 FQNEAQ (reference sequence). The CDR3 is 15 residues long. The CDR3 is CASSFDFMLPREQYF. In DNA, the CDR3 is TGTGCCAGCAGCTTTGACTTCATGTTACCTCGCGAGCAGTACTTC.

This clone was seen a single time. V gene TRBV29-1 combines with J gene TRBJ2-3, with 15 bases matching TRBD2. The CDR3 spans 15 residues. The germline CDR1 and CDR2 sequences are SQVTM and ANQGSEA. The trim removed 0 bases at V and 6 bases at J, leaving 1 base unmatched. The CDR3, as DNA: TGCAGCGTTGAAGATGGGACTAGCGGGAGGGATACGCAGTATTTT. Translated: CSVEDGTSGRDTQYF.

The rearrangement joins TRBV21-1 to TRBJ1-5; the D segment call TRBD1 is taken from the table without a DNA check. TRBV21-1 is a recognized pseudogene. The CDR3 is 15 amino acids. CDR3 amino acids: CASSQVAGGDQPQHF. CDR3 DNA: TGTGCCAGCAGCCAGGTAGCAGGGGGCGATCAGCCCCAGCATTTT.

The CDR3 DNA is TGTGCCAGCAGTGACCGGACTAGCGGGGGTGTCTACAATGAGCAGTTCTTC. Translated: CASSDRTSGGVYNEQFF. The chain combines TRBV6-1 with TRBJ2-1; 13 bases map to TRBD2. Germline V CDR1 and CDR2: MNHNS, SASEGT. The CDR3 spans 17 residues. Trimming at V came to 3 bases and at J to 3 bases, leaving 5 bases not matched to a gene.

V usage is TRBV5-6 and J usage is TRBJ1-2; no clear D gene. CDR1 and CDR2 from the germline V gene are SGHDT and YYEEEE. The CDR3 covers 15 residues. V lost 4 bases, J lost 4 bases, and 17 bases lay in between. CDR3: CASSRVRRPSYGYTF. CDR3 coding DNA: TGTGCCAGCAGCCGTGTAAGGAGGCCTAGCTATGGCTACACCTTC.

V and J are TRBV27 and TRBJ2-4; D unclear. Trimming removed 3 bases from V and 2 bases from J, with 8 bases in between. The CDR3 spans 14 residues. Looked up from germline, CDR1 is MNHEY and CDR2 is SMNVEV (reference sequence). CDR3 nucleotide sequence: TGTGCCAGCAGTTTGCAGAGTTCCAAAAACATTCAGTACTTC. The encoded protein is CASSLQSSKNIQYF.

V is TRBV2 and J is TRBJ2-4, with 8 nucleotides matching TRBD1. J was trimmed by 8 bases and V by 4 bases; bases with no gene match: 4. This CDR3 contains 13 residues. In germline, CDR1 is SNHLY, CDR2 FYNNEI. The CDR3 sequence: CASSGTGWDIQYF. CDR3 nucleotides: TGTGCCAGCAGTGGGACAGGGTGGGACATTCAGTACTTC.

The count of this clone is one. V is TRBV5-1 and J is TRBJ2-7, with 7 bases identical to TRBD1. J lost 3 bases, V lost 4 bases, and 7 bases had no gene match. The CDR3 extends over 14 amino acids. Germline V gene data show CDR1 as SGHRS and CDR2 as YFSETQ. This CDR3 reads CASSPGQALYEQYF. In nucleotides, the CDR3 is TGCGCCAGCAGCCCCGGACAGGCTCTCTACGAGCAGTACTTC.

The rearrangement joins TRBV12-2 to TRBJ2-1; whether TRBD2, the table's D call, matches the DNA was not checked. TRBV12-2 is marked as a pseudogene. This CDR3 contains 16 residues. CDR3 nucleotides: TGTGCAAGTCGCTTACTAGATGGAGAACTAGTCAATGAGCAGTTCTTC. Its protein product is CASRLLDGELVNEQFF.

On this clone: One junction end does not reproduce the germline sequence, and a read error may be involved. This chain uses TRBV18 with TRBJ2-7, with D tentatively TRBD1 (6 bases). CDR1 and CDR2 (germline): KGHSH, LQKENI. The CDR3 spans 16 residues. The CDR3 loop reads CASSPPGHRALYEQYF. For the CDR3, the DNA is TGTGCCAGCTCCCCACCGGGCCACAGGGCGCTCTACGAGCAGTACTTC.

The chain couples TRBV20-1 to TRBJ2-1; unclear D gene. The CDR3 runs to 11 residues. V gave up 8 bases and J gave up 4 bases, with 9 bases separating them. CDR1 is DFQATT and CDR2 is SNEGSKA in the germline V gene (reference sequence). CDR3 sequence reads: CSTTPYNEQFF. CDR3 DNA sequence: TGCAGTACCACTCCTTACAATGAGCAGTTCTTC.

The chain couples TRBV7-9 to TRBJ2-1; 9 positions match TRBD1. Unmatched junction bases numbered 10, after V lost 4 bases and J lost 9 bases. Germline lookup yields CDR1 SEHNR and CDR2 FQNEAQ (reference sequence). The CDR3 is 15 residues long. Written as DNA, the CDR3 is TGTGCCAGCAGCTGGACAGGGGCTCTAAGGGGTGAGCAGTTCTTC. Encoded protein: CASSWTGALRGEQFF.

This rearrangement joins TRBV7-3 to TRBJ2-1; D is uncertain. The CDR3 loop spans 12 amino acids. Per the germline V gene, CDR1 is SGHTA and CDR2 is FQGTGA. The V and J ends lost 2 bases and 10 bases respectively, with 9 bases between them. The CDR3 DNA reads as TGTGCCAGCAGCTTACAGCTCGGGGAGCAGTTCTTC. Translating it yields CASSLQLGEQFF. Variable domain in full (rest from reference TRBV7-3 and TRBJ2-1): GAGVSQTPSNKVTEKGKYVELRCDPISGHTALYWYRQSLGQGPEFLIYFQGTGAADDSGLPNDRFFAVRPEGSVSTLKIQRTERGDSAVYLCASSLQLGEQFFGPGTRLTVL.

V is TRBV2 and J is TRBJ2-5; D unresolved. This CDR3 comprises 14 residues. Germline V gives CDR1 SNHLY, CDR2 FYNNEI. Trimming cost V 4 bases and J 4 bases, with 13 bases left between them. CDR3 coding DNA: TGTGCCAGCAGTGTCAACCGCGACATAGAGACCCAGTACTTC. This translates into CASSVNRDIETQYF.